This record looks at one T cell receptor beta chain sequence and its context. The antigen remains undetermined. The PCR had 60 Vbeta and 13 Jbeta primers. Only in-frame clones appear in the TCRdb table, and some are missing; sequencing was by immunoSEQ multiplex PCR. The sample carries approximately 140,000 clones, approximately 70% recorded once. The data stem from a study of cytomegalovirus exposure and HLA in healthy donors. Study-level background: Unique TCR beta sequences numbering 117 million came from 150 million to 200 million T cells in an earlier analysis. The study's early data release held around 85 million unique TCRs from HLA-typed donors. Findings and caveats of the study: There were reportedly fewer N-insertions in an Asian-associated ancestry cluster than the roughly 680-donor mean, in a later analysis. Later genetic work tied a missense DCLRE1C variant to beta-chain V and J trimming.

The sample taken for sequencing was PBMCs. The receptor comes from a woman aged 55-69 years in good health and CMV-seropositive.

CDR3: CASSVVGGNTEAFF. The CDR3 DNA is TGTGCCAGCAGCGTAGTCGGGGGAAACACTGAAGCTTTCTTT. The rearrangement links TRBV9 to TRBJ1-1; perhaps TRBD1 as D (5 bases). With 0 bases removed from V and 2 bases from J, the gap between germline ends came to 8 bases. Germline CDR1 reads SGDLS; CDR2 reads YYNGEE. CDR3 length: 14 residues.